What follows are 26 T cell receptor beta chains derived from one specimen sequenced in a study of immune evolution from preneoplasia to lung adenocarcinoma (dated by TCRdb to 2020 to 2022). The receptor library was made with the immunoSEQ multiplex PCR assay. Held by TCRdb, this immuneACCESS table contains in-frame sequences only and omits some clones. Under half of the omission traces to an unresolved V gene where checked; the cause of the rest is unknown. A total of 6,000 to 7,500 clones appear in this sample, around 80% of them only once. In total, the top ten clones hold around 7.7% of the sample. The sample was FFPE minimally invasive lung adenocarcinoma tissue. The sample's cell subset or site label is to be understood as: micro-invasive lung adenocarcinoma (MIA). These TCRs come from a person aged 55 to 79 with lung adenocarcinoma.

The rearrangement joins TRBV15 to TRBJ1-5, with TRBD1 identical over 7 bases. Germline assignment: CDR1 LNHNV and CDR2 YYDKDF (reference sequence). Trimming took 2 bases from V and 3 from J; bases not matched to a gene: 1. The CDR3 spans 14 residues. The CDR3 nucleotides are TGTGCCACCAGCAGAAGGGGGCCCAATCAGCCCCAGCATTTT. Its protein is CATSRRGPNQPQHF.

The rearrangement links TRBV6-5 to TRBJ2-1; D uncertain. Germline V CDR1 and CDR2: MNHEY, SVGAGI. The CDR3 covers 13 residues. Trimming took off 2 bases at V and 9 bases at J, with 11 bases between the two ends. The CDR3 spells CASSYPGRSEQFF. The CDR3 nucleotides are TGTGCCAGCAGTTACCCGGGCCGCAGTGAGCAGTTCTTC.

J is TRBJ1-5 and V is TRBV28, with a possible D match to TRBD1 (5 bases). The germline V gene has CDR1 MDHEN and CDR2 SYDVKM. The CDR3 spans 13 residues. The ends were cut back, 5 bases at V and 7 bases at J, with 12 bases in the middle. The CDR3 DNA reads as TGTGCCAGCAGTCGGGGGACGGGACAGCCCCAGCATTTT. This sequence encodes CASSRGTGQPQHF.

This clone turned up a few times. The chain employs TRBV7-9 and TRBJ1-1; D gene ambiguous. The CDR3 covers 15 residues. The germline V and J ends were trimmed by 5 bases and 3 bases, with 16 bases remaining between them. Germline CDR1 SEHNR, CDR2 FQNEAQ (reference sequence). The chain's CDR3 is CASSLHGVGDTEAFF. CDR3 bases: TGTGCCAGCAGCCTACACGGGGTAGGAGACACTGAAGCTTTCTTT.

The chain carries TRBV7-9 and TRBJ1-3, with a tentative D call TRBD1 (5 bases). The V and J ends lost 1 base and 1 base respectively, with 8 bases between them. The CDR3 is 15 residues long. CDR1 SEHNR and CDR2 FQNEAQ come from the germline V gene (reference sequence). CDR3 loop: CASSLDGGSGNTIYF. The CDR3 coding sequence is TGTGCCAGCAGCTTAGATGGGGGATCTGGAAACACCATATATTTT.

This chain uses TRBV9 with TRBJ2-5; the D gene is possibly TRBD2 (6 bases). Trimming removed 1 base from V and 5 bases from J, with 12 bases in between. The CDR3 runs 14 residues. Germline assignment: CDR1 SGDLS and CDR2 YYNGEE. CDR3 loop: CASSVSPRGETQYF. CDR3 nucleotide sequence: TGTGCCAGCAGCGTAAGCCCACGGGGGGAGACCCAGTACTTC.

The rearrangement links TRBV5-6 to TRBJ1-5; D call uncertain. CDR1 SGHDT and CDR2 YYEEEE come from the germline V gene. Trimming removed 4 bases from V and 4 bases from J, with 6 bases in between. The CDR3 is 12 residues long. CDR3 in DNA: TGTGCCAGCAGCCACGAGAATCAGCCCCAGCATTTT. It yields the protein CASSHENQPQHF.

V usage is TRBV27 and J usage is TRBJ2-2, with D possibly being TRBD2 (6 bases). V was shortened by 7 bases and J by 6 bases, with 15 bases between the two germline ends. Germline V CDR1 and CDR2: MNHEY, SMNVEV (reference sequence). The CDR3 is made up of 14 amino acids. The CDR3: CASKRESMSGELFF. The CDR3 region has the DNA TGTGCCAGCAAACGGGAGTCGATGTCCGGGGAGCTGTTTTTT.

This rearrangement joins TRBV7-8 to TRBJ1-5; tentatively, D is TRBD1 (6 bases). The CDR3 loop spans 13 amino acids. V gave up 5 bases and J gave up 4 bases, with 9 bases separating them. Looked up from germline, CDR1 is SGHVS and CDR2 is FQNEAQ. CDR3 in amino acids: CASSRQVNQPQHF. CDR3 nucleotide sequence: TGTGCCAGCAGCCGACAGGTAAATCAGCCCCAGCATTTT. Full variable domain (outside the CDR3, taken from reference TRBV7-8 and TRBJ1-5): GAGVSQSPRYKVAKRGQDVALRCDPISGHVSLFWYQQALGQGPEFLTYFQNEAQLDKSGLPSDRFFAERPEGSVSTLKIQRTQQEDSAVYLCASSRQVNQPQHFGDGTRLSIL.

This chain uses TRBV15 with TRBJ1-4; 8 positions match TRBD1. The CDR3 loop spans 14 amino acids. V lost 5 bases and J lost 7; bases outside the gene matches: 6. Germline CDR1 is LNHNV and CDR2 is YYDKDF (reference sequence). The CDR3 region is CATSRGQGGEKLFF. The CDR3 DNA follows: TGTGCCACCAGCCGAGGACAGGGAGGTGAAAAACTGTTTTTT.

The chain couples TRBV11-3 to TRBJ2-1; 8 bases are a match to TRBD2. CDR3 length: 14 amino acids. Germline-derived CDR1 and CDR2 are SGHNT and YENEEA. The trim removed 0 bases at V and 10 bases at J, leaving 5 bases unmatched. The CDR3 reads CASSLDWASGEQFF. CDR3 nucleotide sequence: TGTGCCAGCAGCTTAGATTGGGCTAGCGGGGAGCAGTTCTTC.

This chain joins TRBV11-2 and TRBJ2-5; TRBD1 aligns across 8 bases. The CDR3 is 15 residues long. Germline V gives CDR1 SGHAT, CDR2 FQNNGV. After removal of 5 bases from V and 2 bases from J, the junction contained 7 bases not matched to a gene. The CDR3 spells CASSLDRGSQETQYF. The CDR3 region has the DNA TGTGCCAGCAGCCTTGACAGGGGATCTCAAGAGACCCAGTACTTC.

The chain recombines TRBV30 with TRBJ2-3; TRBD2 might be the D (6 bases). V lost 2 bases to trimming and J lost 1 base, with 13 bases between them. The CDR3 contains 15 residues. CDR1 and CDR2 (germline): GTSNPN, SVGIG (reference sequence). The CDR3 nucleotides are TGTGCCTGGAGTCGAGTGGGGGAGGGCACAGATACGCAGTATTTT. This encodes CAWSRVGEGTDTQYF.

The V gene is TRBV11-3, the J gene TRBJ2-7, with D perhaps TRBD1 or TRBD2 (5 bases each). Deletions cut 1 base from V and 7 bases from J, with 8 bases between. This CDR3 has 12 amino acids. CDR1 is SGHNT and CDR2 is YENEEA in the germline V gene. CDR3 residues: CASSLAGTEQYF. The CDR3 coding sequence is TGTGCCAGCAGCTTAGCAGGGACGGAGCAGTACTTC. Together with reference TRBV11-3 and TRBJ2-7, the CDR3 gives the full variable domain: EAGVVQSPRYKIIEKKQPVAFWCNPISGHNTLYWYLQNLGQGPELLIRYENEEAVDDSQLPKDRFSAERLKGVDSTLKIQPAELGDSAVYLCASSLAGTEQYFGPGTRLTVT.

The gene calls are TRBV11-3 and TRBJ2-2, with D unresolved. Germline lookup yields CDR1 SGHNT and CDR2 YENEEA. The CDR3 is 12 residues long. V lost 5 bases and J 3 bases, leaving 4 bases between the germline ends. CDR3 bases: TGTGCCAGCAGCAAACACACCGGGGAGCTGTTTTTT. Its protein product is CASSKHTGELFF.

V and J are TRBV19 and TRBJ1-5; 7 positions match TRBD1. Germline assignment: CDR1 LNHDA and CDR2 SQIVND (reference sequence). V lost 8 bases and J lost 7; bases outside the gene matches: 8. CDR3 length: 13 amino acids. The CDR3 loop reads CASYRGQGQPQHF. As DNA, the CDR3 is TGTGCCAGTTATAGGGGGCAAGGGCAGCCCCAGCATTTT.

The chain is built from TRBV28 and TRBJ1-1; 8 positions agree with TRBD1. Germline lookup yields CDR1 MDHEN and CDR2 SYDVKM. This CDR3 comprises 14 residues. J lost 6 bases, V lost 4 bases, and 7 bases had no gene match. CDR3 amino acids: CASSSSDRGAEAFF. CDR3 coding DNA: TGTGCCAGCAGTTCATCCGACAGGGGCGCTGAAGCTTTCTTT.

The rearrangement uses TRBV4-1 and TRBJ2-1; D gene unclear. Trimming cost V 0 bases and J 1 base, with 7 bases left between them. This CDR3 is 15 amino acids long. In germline, CDR1 is MGHRA, CDR2 YSYEKL. The CDR3, as DNA: TGCGCCAGCAGCCAAGAAAGCTCTTCCTACAATGAGCAGTTCTTC. Its protein is CASSQESSSYNEQFF.

As regards this clone: A junction boundary mismatches the germline segment, possibly from a read error. The chain has TRBV6-5 and TRBJ2-1; D is possibly TRBD2 (5 bases). The germline V gene encodes CDR1 MNHEY and CDR2 SVGAGI. The CDR3 is 15 residues long. Written as DNA, the CDR3 is TGTGCCAGCAGTTACTCTCGGAGGCCCTACAATAAGCAGTTCTTC. It specifies CASSYSRRPYNKQFF.

The V gene is TRBV7-9, the J gene TRBJ2-7, with TRBD2 matching 7 bases. The germline gives CDR1 SEHNR, CDR2 FQNEAQ (reference sequence). The CDR3 totals 15 residues. V lost 0 bases to trimming and J lost 1 base; unmatched junction nucleotides: 3. The CDR3 nucleotides are TGTGCCAGCAGCTTAGCGGGAGGGCCGTCCTACGAGCAGTACTTC. Translated, it gives CASSLAGGPSYEQYF.

V and J are TRBV27 and TRBJ2-7; 13 bases line up with TRBD2. Germline CDR1 reads MNHEY; CDR2 reads SMNVEV (reference sequence). The ends lost 5 bases at V and 7 bases at J; junction bases unmatched: 2. The CDR3 extends over 13 amino acids. The CDR3 protein is CASSLGLAGEQYF. CDR3 bases: TGTGCCAGCAGTCTGGGACTAGCGGGAGAGCAGTACTTC.

Only one count was recorded for this clone. In the same sample, other DNA sequences code for this CDR3. V usage is TRBV28 and J usage is TRBJ2-2, with unresolved D. The CDR3 is made up of 12 amino acids. Trimming cost V 2 bases and J 4 bases, with 2 bases left between them. The germline gives CDR1 MDHEN, CDR2 SYDVKM. The CDR3 sequence: CASSLITGELFF. As DNA, the CDR3 is TGTGCCAGCAGTTTAATCACCGGGGAGCTGTTTTTT.

The V call is TRBV19, the J call TRBJ2-3; D uncertain. This CDR3 region has 15 residues. V lost 5 bases and J 3 bases, leaving 15 bases between the germline ends. CDR1 and CDR2 (germline): LNHDA, SQIVND (reference sequence). In DNA, the CDR3 is TGTGCCAGTAGTCTCACCGGTGGGTCGACAGATACGCAGTATTTT. Its translation: CASSLTGGSTDTQYF.

This rearrangement joins TRBV9 to TRBJ2-7, with TRBD2 matching 7 bases. V gave up 0 bases and J gave up 6 bases; unmatched junction bases: 9. Per germline, CDR1 SGDLS and CDR2 YYNGEE. The CDR3 sequence is 15 residues long. CDR3 sequence reads: CASSVDGRPGGEQYF. CDR3 in DNA: TGTGCCAGCAGCGTAGATGGGAGACCGGGGGGCGAGCAGTACTTC.

Judged by abundance, this clone is hyperexpanded. This chain connects TRBV9 to TRBJ1-4, with TRBD1 matching over 7 bases. There are 17 residues in the CDR3. The trim removed 4 bases at V and 2 bases at J, leaving 11 bases unmatched. CDR1 is SGDLS, CDR2 YYNGEE, per germline. CDR3 amino acids: CASSLSRGGQTNEKLFF. CDR3 bases: TGTGCCAGCAGCCTTTCCCGAGGGGGACAGACTAATGAAAAACTGTTTTTT. Filled out from reference TRBV9 and TRBJ1-4, the complete variable domain reads DSGVTQTPKHLITATGQRVTLRCSPRSGDLSVYWYQQSLDQGLQFLIQYYNGEERAKGNILERFSAQQFPDLHSELNLSSLELGDSALYFCASSLSRGGQTNEKLFFGSGTQLSVL.

The chain uses TRBV15 and TRBJ2-1; TRBD2 matches at 7 bases. The germline V gene encodes CDR1 LNHNV and CDR2 YYDKDF (reference sequence). After removal of 8 bases from V and 4 bases from J, the junction contained 5 bases not matched to a gene. The CDR3 covers 13 residues. The CDR3 nucleotides read TGTGCCACCGGCTTTAGCGGGTACAATGAGCAGTTCTTC. Residues: CATGFSGYNEQFF.